This TCR beta chain originates from a study of blood T cells in healthy people across ages. The authors ran a second PCR of about 7 to 11 cycles using a sample-barcoded 5' primer and a J-beta primer mix. MiXCR was run by TCRdb on the 5' RACE reads, yielding one entry per CDR3 protein. The data show about 810,000 distinct CDR3 sequences, 35% to 40% seen once. Concerning this clonotype itself: Its antigen remains unidentified.

Study results and caveats: Older age coincided with a roughly linear decline in TCR beta diversity per million T cells.

The CDR3 sequence is 12 residues long. Germline CDR1 and CDR2: LNHDA and SQIVND (reference sequence). Trimming removed 3 bases at V and 8 bases at J, with 9 bases between. This TCR was sampled from a man between 18 and 35 years old in good health. What was sequenced was blood. The chain joins TRBV19 to TRBJ2-3; D is possibly TRBD2 (6 bases). CDR3 bases: TGTGCCAGTAGTATGGGTAGCGGTACGCAGTATTTT. Protein sequence: CASSMGSGTQYF.